This is a list of T cell receptor beta chains from one sample in a study of blood T cell repertoires in COVID-19. The repertoire was sequenced with immunoSEQ multiplex PCR; TCRdb's copy has only in-frame clones and lacks some. Among 150,000 or so clones listed, 85% to 90% were seen once. The sample consisted of peripheral blood. These receptors all come from a man aged 80 or over with acute or convalescent COVID-19. Each CDR3 is given with its conserved first and last residue. The D gene is left open where the match is weak. Only part of the rows carry a size: once, few, many, or a class if the clone is expanded.

>-|once|TRBV5-4|TRBJ2-5
TGTGCCAGCAGCTTGGAGGGGCAAGAGACCCAGTACTTC
CASSLEGQETQYF
>TRBD2|-|TRBV6-2/TRBV6-3|TRBJ2-1
TGTGCCAGCAGTTACGGAGCGGGAGCTAGGAATGAGCAGTTCTTC
CASSYGAGARNEQFF
>TRBD1|-|TRBV2|TRBJ2-7
TGTGCCAGCAGGACCGGGACAGGGGACGAGCAGTACTTC
CASRTGTGDEQYF
>TRBD1|-|TRBV5-4|TRBJ1-1
TGTGCCAGCAGCAGAGGGACAGGCCTTGAAGCTTTCTTT
CASSRGTGLEAFF
>-|-|TRBV19|TRBJ1-2
TGTGCCAGTAGCCCCGGCGGGGGAACCTATGGCTACACCTTC
CASSPGGGTYGYTF
>-|-|TRBV27|TRBJ2-6
TGTGCCAGCAGTTCACGAGGCCTTAGTGGCGGAACCAACGTCCTGACTTTC
CASSSRGLSGGTNVLTF
>-|-|TRBV27|TRBJ2-1
TGTGCCAGCAGTTATTCAGGGGTACAGTACAATGAGCAGTTCTTC
CASSYSGVQYNEQFF
>-|-|TRBV7-9|TRBJ1-2
TGTGCCAGCAGCTTATGGGGGGACTATGGCTACACCTTC
CASSLWGDYGYTF
>TRBD2|-|TRBV2|TRBJ2-2
TGTGCCAGCAGGAGACTAGCGGGGGGACGTCGAGGAAACACCGGGGAGCTGTTTTTT
CASRRLAGGRRGNTGELFF
>-|-|TRBV14|TRBJ2-7
TGTGCCAGCAGCCATAGGACAGTTTTCTACGAGCAGTACTTC
CASSHRTVFYEQYF
>TRBD1|once|TRBV19|TRBJ1-1
TGTGCCAGTAGTATGTGGGCAGGGGGCTCGAACACTGAAGCTTTCTTT
CASSMWAGGSNTEAFF
>TRBD2|-|TRBV10-3|TRBJ2-7
TGTGCCATCAGACATGGGACTAGGGGCGAGCAGTACTTC
CAIRHGTRGEQYF